This TCR beta chain appears in the sequencing data of a study of Graves' ophthalmopathy and Graves' hyperthyroidism. The authors amplified TCR beta CDR3 regions, and they did so from RNA transcripts for repertoire sequencing. The authors performed first-round RT-PCR with HTBI primers and then a second-round multiplex PCR. In TCRdb, the multiplex PCR reads were re-called with MiXCR into one record per CDR3 protein. The data contain about 390,000 distinct CDR3 sequences, about 18% of them seen just once; the ten biggest clones take up roughly 2.6%. Patients with other autoimmune diseases, uncontrolled infections, pregnancy or lactation were excluded. The authors diagnosed from clinical symptoms, serum thyroxine, TRAb, thyroid ultrasound and orbital computed tomography. This clonotype appeared many times. The CDR3 consists of 14 residues. V shed 7 bases and J shed 4 bases, with 11 bases lying between them. Germline CDR1 reads MNHEY; CDR2 reads SVGEGT.

The TCR sequence derives from an adult woman with stable Graves' hyperthyroidism. The chain recombines TRBV6-2 or TRBV6-3 with TRBJ2-6; D uncertain. Sequences were obtained from peripheral blood. The CDR3 loop reads CASTRTGGANVLTF. CDR3 bases: TGTGCCAGCACCCGGACCGGGGGGGCCAACGTCCTGACTTTC.